The 16 T cell receptor beta chains in this list originate from one sample, sequenced in a study of cytomegalovirus exposure and HLA in healthy donors. This PCR relied on a set of 60 Vbeta primers and 13 Jbeta primers. Assay used: immunoSEQ multiplex PCR; TCRdb lists only in-frame clones, some missing. The sample has around 180,000 clones; 75% to 85% are singletons. The sample consisted of PBMCs. The receptors were sampled from a girl aged 2 to 10 in good health and CMV-seropositive.

The chain links TRBV28 to TRBJ2-7; TRBD2 aligns across 10 bases. CDR3 size: 17 residues. The V and J ends lost 3 bases and 0 bases, in that order; junction bases with no gene match: 8. Germline V gene data show CDR1 as MDHEN and CDR2 as SYDVKM. The CDR3 DNA is TGTGCCAGCAGTTTTTTCCTAGCGGGAGACCCCTCCTACGAGCAGTACTTC. It translates to CASSFFLAGDPSYEQYF.

V is TRBV5-4 and J is TRBJ1-1; TRBD1 agrees at 9 bases. V lost 2 bases to trimming and J lost 2 bases; unmatched junction nucleotides: 4. The CDR3 totals 15 residues. Germline lookup yields CDR1 SGHNT and CDR2 YYREEE (reference sequence). CDR3 DNA: TGTGCCAGCAGCTTACCGGGACAGGGTAACACTGAAGCTTTCTTT. The encoded protein is CASSLPGQGNTEAFF.

About this clone itself: Other DNA sequences of this sample code for an identical CDR3. This chain uses TRBV5-1 with TRBJ2-7; D uncertain. The germline CDR1 and CDR2 sequences are SGHRS and YFSETQ. The V and J ends lost 0 bases and 1 base respectively, with 5 bases between them. CDR3 length: 13 amino acids. Here the CDR3 DNA reads TGCGCCAGCAGCTTGGCAGGATCCTACGAGCAGTACTTC. It specifies CASSLAGSYEQYF.

This clone appeared a few times. Other DNA sequences in the sample encode the same CDR3. The chain carries TRBV11-2 and TRBJ1-4, with TRBD1 matching 9 bases. In germline, CDR1 is SGHAT, CDR2 FQNNGV. The junction had 1 base not matched to a gene; V was cut back by 3 bases and J by 5 bases. This CDR3 comprises 14 residues. The chain's CDR3 is CASSLGTGNEKLFF. CDR3 bases: TGTGCCAGCAGCTTGGGGACAGGGAATGAAAAACTGTTTTTT.

This rearrangement joins TRBV27 to TRBJ1-2; TRBD1 is a possible D gene (6 bases). This CDR3 spans 12 amino acids. Trimming removed 5 bases at V and 8 bases at J, with 12 bases between. The germline CDR1 and CDR2 sequences are MNHEY and SMNVEV (reference sequence). CDR3: CASSGEGGGYTF. In nucleotides, the CDR3 is TGTGCCAGCAGTGGGGAGGGGGGGGGCTACACCTTC.

This rearrangement joins TRBV6-6 to TRBJ2-3, with D maybe TRBD1 (6 bases). CDR1 is MNHNY, CDR2 SVGAGI, per germline (reference sequence). Trimming left V 6 bases short and J 1 base short, with 14 bases between. The CDR3 consists of 15 residues. The CDR3 loop is CASSFRTDRTDTQYF. CDR3 nucleotides: TGTGCCAGCAGCTTCAGGACAGACCGCACAGATACGCAGTATTTT.

The rearrangement joins TRBV28 to TRBJ2-5, with 15 bases that match TRBD2. V gave up 3 bases and J gave up 5 bases; unmatched junction bases: 13. The CDR3 runs 19 residues. CDR1 MDHEN and CDR2 SYDVKM come from the germline V gene. The CDR3 loop is CASSFGFHRTSGRVETQYF. CDR3 sequence (DNA): TGTGCCAGCAGTTTTGGGTTTCATCGGACTAGCGGGAGGGTGGAGACCCAGTACTTC.

V and J are TRBV10-2 and TRBJ1-2; perhaps TRBD1 as D (6 bases). The CDR3 consists of 17 residues. Per the germline V gene, CDR1 is WSHSY and CDR2 is SAAADI. V shed 3 bases and J shed 1 base, with 18 bases lying between them. The CDR3 region is CASSEAATGHLNYGYTF. The CDR3 nucleotides are TGCGCCAGCAGTGAAGCCGCGACGGGACATCTTAACTATGGCTACACCTTC.

This chain joins TRBV11-2 and TRBJ2-1; D not certain. Germline assignment: CDR1 SGHAT and CDR2 FQNNGV. V was clipped by 3 bases and J by 0 bases, with 9 bases between them. The CDR3 spans 15 residues. Here the CDR3 reads CASSFDSNSYNEQFF. Here the CDR3 DNA reads TGTGCCAGCAGCTTCGACTCCAACTCCTACAATGAGCAGTTCTTC. The full variable domain, rest sourced from reference TRBV11-2 and TRBJ2-1, is EAGVAQSPRYKIIEKRQSVAFWCNPISGHATLYWYQQILGQGPKLLIQFQNNGVVDDSQLPKDRFSAERLKGVDSTLKIQPAKLEDSAVYLCASSFDSNSYNEQFFGPGTRLTVL.

The genes are TRBV5-6 and TRBJ2-6; no reliable D call. This CDR3 spans 14 amino acids. Trimming removed 0 bases from V and 2 bases from J, with 3 bases in between. Germline V gene lookup returns CDR1 SGHDT and CDR2 YYEEEE. The CDR3 sequence is CASSLVAGANVLTF. The CDR3 nucleotides read TGTGCCAGCAGCTTGGTAGCTGGGGCCAACGTCCTGACTTTC. The full variable domain, completed using reference TRBV5-6 and TRBJ2-6, is DAGVTQSPTHLIKTRGQQVTLRCSPKSGHDTVSWYQQALGQGPQFIFQYYEEEERQRGNFPDRFSGHQFPNYSSELNVNALLLGDSALYLCASSLVAGANVLTFGAGSRLTVL.

The chain couples TRBV30 to TRBJ1-6; D unresolved. V dropped 2 bases and J dropped 7 bases, with 6 bases sitting between them. Germline-derived CDR1 and CDR2 are GTSNPN and SVGIG (reference sequence). The CDR3 is 12 amino acids. The CDR3 region has the DNA TGTGCCTGGAGTAATCAGAATTCACCCCTCCACTTT. The encoded protein is CAWSNQNSPLHF.

This clone was recorded only once. The chain joins TRBV2 to TRBJ2-7; no clear D. The CDR3 covers 13 residues. V shed 4 bases and J shed 4 bases, with 11 bases lying between them. Germline loops: CDR1 SNHLY, CDR2 FYNNEI. CDR3 coding DNA: TGTGCCAGCAGTGCATACGGGTCGTACGAGCAGTACTTC. Amino acids: CASSAYGSYEQYF.

This chain uses TRBV5-6 with TRBJ2-1; TRBD2 aligns across 9 bases. The CDR3 length is 12 residues. V was clipped by 5 bases and J by 13 bases; unmatched bases: 7. From germline, CDR1 is SGHDT and CDR2 YYEEEE. CDR3 in DNA: TGTGCCAGCAGGGCGGGGGGGGCTCCTCAGTTCTTC. It yields the protein CASRAGGAPQFF.

The chain is built from TRBV4-1 and TRBJ1-4; D uncertain. The CDR3 is made up of 16 amino acids. Between the trimmed V and J ends, which lost 3 bases and 6 bases, there was a span of 17 bases. Germline assignment: CDR1 MGHRA and CDR2 YSYEKL. The CDR3 DNA reads as TGCGCCAGCAGCCATCCCCCCACCAAGGCGGATGAAAAACTGTTTTTT. As protein: CASSHPPTKADEKLFF.

This chain links TRBV18 with TRBJ1-5; TRBD1 aligns across 7 bases. V dropped 3 bases and J dropped 1; count of bases not matched to a gene: 6. CDR3 length: 16 residues. Germline lookup yields CDR1 KGHSH and CDR2 LQKENI. DNA for the CDR3: TGTGCCAGCTCACCGCTGACAGGGTTGAGCAATCAGCCCCAGCATTTT. The encoded protein is CASSPLTGLSNQPQHF.

This clone has a single count. The J gene is TRBJ2-5, the V gene TRBV14; maybe TRBD1 (6 bases). Trimming shortened V by 5 bases and J by 11 bases, and 18 bases separated the two germline ends. Germline CDR1 SGHDN, CDR2 FVKESK. The CDR3 totals 13 residues. The CDR3 coding sequence is TGTGCCAGCAGCTGGACAGTCGCGAGTGAGCAGTACTTC. Its translation is CASSWTVASEQYF.